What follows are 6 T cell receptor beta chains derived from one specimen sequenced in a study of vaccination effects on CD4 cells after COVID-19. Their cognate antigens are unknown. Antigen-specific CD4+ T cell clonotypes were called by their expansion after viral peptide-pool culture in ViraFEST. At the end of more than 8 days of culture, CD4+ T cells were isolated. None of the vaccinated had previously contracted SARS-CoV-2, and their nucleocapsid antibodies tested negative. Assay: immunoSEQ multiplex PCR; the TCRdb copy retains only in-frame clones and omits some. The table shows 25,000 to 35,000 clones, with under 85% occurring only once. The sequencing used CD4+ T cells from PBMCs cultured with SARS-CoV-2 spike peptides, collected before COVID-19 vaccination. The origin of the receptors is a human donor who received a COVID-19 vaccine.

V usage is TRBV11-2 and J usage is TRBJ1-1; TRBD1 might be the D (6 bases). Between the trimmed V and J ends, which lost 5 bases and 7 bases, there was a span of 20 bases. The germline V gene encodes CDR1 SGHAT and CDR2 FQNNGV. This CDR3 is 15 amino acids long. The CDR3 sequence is CASSPGGGRYSEAFF. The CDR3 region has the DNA TGTGCCAGCAGCCCCGGGGGGGGCAGGTACAGTGAAGCTTTCTTT.

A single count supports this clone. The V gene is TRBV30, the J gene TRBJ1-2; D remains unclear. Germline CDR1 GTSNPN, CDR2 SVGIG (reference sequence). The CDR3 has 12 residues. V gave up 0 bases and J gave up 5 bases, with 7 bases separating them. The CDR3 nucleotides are TGTGCCTGGAGTGTGGGCGAATATGGCTACACCTTC. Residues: CAWSVGEYGYTF.

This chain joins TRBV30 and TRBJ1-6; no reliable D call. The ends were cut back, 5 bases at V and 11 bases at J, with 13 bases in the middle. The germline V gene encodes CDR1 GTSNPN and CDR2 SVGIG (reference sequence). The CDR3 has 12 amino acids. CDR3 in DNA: TGTGCCTGGGAGGTTAATGGGACACCCCTCCACTTT. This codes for CAWEVNGTPLHF.

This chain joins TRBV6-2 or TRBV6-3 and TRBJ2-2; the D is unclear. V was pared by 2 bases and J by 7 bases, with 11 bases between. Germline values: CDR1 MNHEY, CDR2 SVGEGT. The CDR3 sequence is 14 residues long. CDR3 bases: TGTGCCAGCAGTTACGGGCGGCTCAACGGGGAGCTGTTTTTT. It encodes CASSYGRLNGELFF.

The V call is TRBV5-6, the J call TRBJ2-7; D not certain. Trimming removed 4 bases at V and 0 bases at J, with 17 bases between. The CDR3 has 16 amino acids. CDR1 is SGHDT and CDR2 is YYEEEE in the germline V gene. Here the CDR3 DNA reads TGTGCCAGCAGCCCCCGTTTCGGCGAGAGCTCCTACGAGCAGTACTTC. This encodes CASSPRFGESSYEQYF.

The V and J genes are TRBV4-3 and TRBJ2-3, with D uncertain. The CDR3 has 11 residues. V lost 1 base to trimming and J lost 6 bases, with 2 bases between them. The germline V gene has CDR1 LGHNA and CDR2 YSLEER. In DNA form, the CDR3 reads TGCGCCAGCAGCCAAGGGGATACGCAGTATTTT. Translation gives CASSQGDTQYF.